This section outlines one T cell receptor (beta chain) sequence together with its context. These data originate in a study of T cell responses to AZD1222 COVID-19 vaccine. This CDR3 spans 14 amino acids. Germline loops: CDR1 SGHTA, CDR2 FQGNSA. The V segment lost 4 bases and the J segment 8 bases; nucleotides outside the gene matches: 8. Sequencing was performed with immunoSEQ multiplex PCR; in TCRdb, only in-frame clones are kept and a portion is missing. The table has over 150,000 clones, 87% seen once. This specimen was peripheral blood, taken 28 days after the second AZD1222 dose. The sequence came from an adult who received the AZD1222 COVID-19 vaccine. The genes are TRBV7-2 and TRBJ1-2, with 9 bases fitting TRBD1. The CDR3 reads CASSSRTGDGGYTF. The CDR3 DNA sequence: TGTGCCAGCAGCTCCCGGACAGGGGATGGAGGCTACACCTTC. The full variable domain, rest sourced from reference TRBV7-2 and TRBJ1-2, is GAGVSQSPSNKVTEKGKDVELRCDPISGHTALYWYRQSLGQGLEFLIYFQGNSAPDKSGLPSDRFSAERTGGSVSTLTIQRTQQEDSAVYLCASSSRTGDGGYTFGSGTRLTVV.